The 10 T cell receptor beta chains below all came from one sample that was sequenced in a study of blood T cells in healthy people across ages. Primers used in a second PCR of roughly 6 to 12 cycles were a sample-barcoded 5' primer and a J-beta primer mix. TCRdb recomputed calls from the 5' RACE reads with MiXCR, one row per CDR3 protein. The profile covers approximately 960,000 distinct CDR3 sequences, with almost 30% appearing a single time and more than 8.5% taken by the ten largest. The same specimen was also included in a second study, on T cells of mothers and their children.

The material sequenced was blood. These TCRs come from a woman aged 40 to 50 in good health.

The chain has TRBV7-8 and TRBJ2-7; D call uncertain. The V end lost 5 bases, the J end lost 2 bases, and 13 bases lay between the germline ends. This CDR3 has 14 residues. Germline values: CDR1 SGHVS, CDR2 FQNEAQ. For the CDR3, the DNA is TGTGCCAGCAGCCCCTATACTGGGGCCTACGAGCAGTACTTC. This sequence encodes CASSPYTGAYEQYF. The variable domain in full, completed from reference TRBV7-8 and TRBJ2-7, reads GAGVSQSPRYKVAKRGQDVALRCDPISGHVSLFWYQQALGQGPEFLTYFQNEAQLDKSGLPSDRFFAERPEGSVSTLKIQRTQQEDSAVYLCASSPYTGAYEQYFGPGTRLTVT.

CDR3 bases: TGTGCCAGCACCCCAGGGGCGGGGGGGCTCAATGAGCAGTTCTTC. This encodes CASTPGAGGLNEQFF. The V gene is TRBV12-3 or TRBV12-4, the J gene TRBJ2-1; TRBD2 matches 9 bases. J lost 6 bases, V lost 7 bases, and 10 bases had no gene match. CDR3 length equals 15 residues.

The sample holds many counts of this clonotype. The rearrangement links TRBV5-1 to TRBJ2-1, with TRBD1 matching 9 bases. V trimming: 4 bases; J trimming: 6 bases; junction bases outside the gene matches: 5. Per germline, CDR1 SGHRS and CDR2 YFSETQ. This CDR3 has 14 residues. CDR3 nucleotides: TGCGCCAGCAGCGGACAGGGACAGGGCAATGAGCAGTTCTTC. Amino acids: CASSGQGQGNEQFF.

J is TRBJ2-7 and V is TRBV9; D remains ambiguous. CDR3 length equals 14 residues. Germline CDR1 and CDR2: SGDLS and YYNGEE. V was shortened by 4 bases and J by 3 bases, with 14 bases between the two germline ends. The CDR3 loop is CASSLTPPDYEQYF. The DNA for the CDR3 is TGTGCCAGCAGCCTCACCCCGCCGGACTACGAGCAGTACTTC.

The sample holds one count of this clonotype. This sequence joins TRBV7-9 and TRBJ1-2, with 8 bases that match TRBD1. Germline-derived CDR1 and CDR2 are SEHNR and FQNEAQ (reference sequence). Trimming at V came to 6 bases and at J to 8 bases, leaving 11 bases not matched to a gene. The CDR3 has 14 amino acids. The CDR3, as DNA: TGTGCCAGCAGGACGGACAGGGTCAACGGGGGCTACACCTTC. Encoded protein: CASRTDRVNGGYTF.

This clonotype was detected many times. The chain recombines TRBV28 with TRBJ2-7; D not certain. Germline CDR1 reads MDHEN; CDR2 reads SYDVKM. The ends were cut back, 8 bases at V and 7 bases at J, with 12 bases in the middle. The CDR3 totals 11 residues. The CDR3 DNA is TGTGCCAGCGGGCGATCGCGGGAGCAGTACTTC. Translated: CASGRSREQYF.

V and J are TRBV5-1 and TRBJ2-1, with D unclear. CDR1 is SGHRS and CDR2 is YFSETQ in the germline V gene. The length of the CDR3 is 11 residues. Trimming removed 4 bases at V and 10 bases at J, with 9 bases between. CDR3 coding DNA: TGCGCCAGCAGCCCCTCCTACGAGCAGTTCTTC. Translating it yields CASSPSYEQFF. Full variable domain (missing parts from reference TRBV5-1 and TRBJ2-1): KAGVTQTPRYLIKTRGQQVTLSCSPISGHRSVSWYQQTPGQGLQFLFEYFSETQRNKGNFPGRFSGRQFSNSRSEMNVSTLELGDSALYLCASSPSYEQFFGPGTRLTVL.

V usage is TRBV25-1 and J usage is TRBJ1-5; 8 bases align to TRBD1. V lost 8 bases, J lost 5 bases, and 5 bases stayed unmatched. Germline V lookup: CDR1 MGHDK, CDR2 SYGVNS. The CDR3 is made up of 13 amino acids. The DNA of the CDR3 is TGTGCCAGCGGACAGGGAAGTCATCAGCCCCAGCATTTT. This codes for CASGQGSHQPQHF.

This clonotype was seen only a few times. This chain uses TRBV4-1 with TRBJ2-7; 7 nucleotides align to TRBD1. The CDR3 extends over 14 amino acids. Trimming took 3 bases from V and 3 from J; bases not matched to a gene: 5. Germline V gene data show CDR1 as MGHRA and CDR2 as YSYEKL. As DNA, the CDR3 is TGCGCCAGCAGCCAGGGATCAGGGGGCTACGAGCAGTACTTC. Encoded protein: CASSQGSGGYEQYF.

This chain's CDR3 is CASVNEINEKLFF. The CDR3 DNA reads TGTGCCAGCGTTAACGAGATCAATGAAAAACTGTTTTTT. The chain recombines TRBV28 with TRBJ1-4; no reliable D call. CDR3 length equals 13 residues. Germline loops: CDR1 MDHEN, CDR2 SYDVKM. V shed 8 bases and J shed 5 bases, with 12 bases lying between them.